The subject of this entry is one T cell receptor (beta chain). By share, this clonotype ranks as large (0.1 to 1%). Its antigen has not been determined. There are no base qualities to consult, and no much larger clone falls within one base. V is cut by 5 bases and J by 3 bases, and the space between the germline ends is 4 bases. The germline V gene gives CDR1 as SQVTM and CDR2 as ANQGSEA. The CDR3 runs 10 residues from the cysteine to the phenylalanine. Only the CDR3 region is kept as DNA, spanning 30 bases read in frame from base 1. These data are taken from a study of circulating CD8 cells and anti-PD-1 response in melanoma (dated by TCRdb to about 2020). The study in broad terms: Patients received nivolumab intravenously at 3 mg/kg every 2 weeks. PD-1 on on-treatment samples was detected using a biotinylated anti-human IgG4 antibody. Patients with complete or partial responses were counted as responders, while patients with stable or progressive disease (RECIST v1.1) were counted as non-responders. A total of 11 melanoma patients were included in the TCR repertoire analysis, 4 of them responders and 7 non-responders. Of the roughly 13 patients in the melanoma cohort, seven received anti-PD-1 as first-line therapy and six had prior targeted therapy or immunotherapy. Overall study outcomes, separate from this receptor: Repertoires were mostly private between subsets, with fewer than 7% of TRB clonotypes shared at M1, and the greatest sharing occurred between DPOS and TIGIT. The published TCR repertoire comparisons used only baseline and M1 samples from a small cohort with few responders. Since no tumor material could be accessed, the researchers instead assessed tumor reactivity using peptide assays on expanded sorted subsets. Diversity was greatest in the DNEG repertoire, PD-1 and DPOS had similar and higher clonality, and TIGIT repertoires had the lowest diversity. Because material was limited, most experiments were generally run without replicates. The cohort mixed treatment-naive and previously treated patients, which the authors noted could influence results.

The sample was run on a NextSeq 500. Starting from approximately 15 ng of total RNA, TCR libraries were made with the QIAseq Immune Repertoire RNA Library Kit, Human TCR Panel. The TCR libraries were sequenced on an Illumina NextSeq using a Mid Output V2 kit and asymmetric 261x41 paired-end reads. Each TCR library was diluted to approximately 3.9 nM, after which the TCR libraries were pooled, denatured and loaded at around 1 pM. On the authors' methods: TCR FASTQ files were processed in the QIAGEN GeneGlobe Data Analysis Center, with downstream analysis in R 3.5.2. Clonality was computed as one minus Shannon entropy normalized by the log of the number of unique productive sequences. Fisher exact tests at 5% FDR, run separately within each subset, picked out TRA or TRB clonotypes whose abundance differed between baseline and M1. Clonotypes with differential abundance were classified as emerging, expanding, contracting or non-expanding/contracting. Morisita's overlap index was used to measure how much repertoires overlapped between patients. The public reads were reprocessed in TCRdb via fastp at Q25 and MiXCR, keeping in-frame beta chains. When rows share a CDR3 protein, they turn into one entry using the most common DNA and genes. The V and J calls follow TCRdb's processing rather than the paper's. A total of 260 or so distinct CDR3 sequences appear in this sample, around 8% of them only once. The ten largest clones represent 40% to 55% of the sample.

A BD FACSAria II cell sorter was used to sort four subsets, defined by PD-1 and/or TIGIT, from live CD3+CD8+TCRalphabeta+ cells. Circulating CD8 T cells were sorted into four subsets by PD-1 and TIGIT expression to characterize their relevance to anti-PD-1 therapy response. From each sorted CD8 T-cell subset, both TCR alpha and TCR beta chains were sequenced. Peripheral blood was drawn before the first anti-PD-1 injection and after two and four injections. PBMCs were immediately isolated by Ficoll gradient centrifugation. Until use, PBMCs were stored frozen in liquid nitrogen in RPMI containing approximately 18% FCS and approximately 9.1% DMSO. After thawing, PBMCs were stained with a viability dye plus antibodies against CD3, CD8alpha, TCRalphabeta, PD-1 and TIGIT. The RNeasy Kit was used to extract total RNA, and all samples had a RIN greater than 7.

The source of this sequence is a human donor with melanoma. The sample in question was CD8+ T cells from PBMCs, obtained at baseline or after one month of anti-PD-1 therapy (not recorded which). The chain is made from TRBV29-1 and TRBJ1-1; the D gene assignment is ambiguous. CDR3 reads: CSVSHTEAFF. The DNA sequence is given as TGCAGCGTTTCTCACACTGAAGCTTTCTTT.